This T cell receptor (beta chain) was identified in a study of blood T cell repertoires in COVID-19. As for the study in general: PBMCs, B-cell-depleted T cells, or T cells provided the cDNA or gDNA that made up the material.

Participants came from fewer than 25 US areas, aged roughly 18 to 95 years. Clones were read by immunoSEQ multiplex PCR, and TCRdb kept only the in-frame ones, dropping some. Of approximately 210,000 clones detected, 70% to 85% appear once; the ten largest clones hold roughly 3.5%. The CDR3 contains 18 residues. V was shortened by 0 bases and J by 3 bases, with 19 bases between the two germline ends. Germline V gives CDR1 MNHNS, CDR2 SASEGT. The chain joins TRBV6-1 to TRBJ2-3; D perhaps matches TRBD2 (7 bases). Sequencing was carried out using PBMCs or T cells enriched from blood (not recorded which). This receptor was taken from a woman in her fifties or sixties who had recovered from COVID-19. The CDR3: CASSEAPRGGGRTDTQYF. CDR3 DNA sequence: TGTGCCAGCAGTGAAGCTCCGCGGGGAGGGGGAAGGACAGATACGCAGTATTTT.